This entry concerns a single T cell receptor beta chain. Its matching antigen is unknown. These data come from a study of blood T cells in healthy people across ages. Whole-study findings and limits: Observed TCR beta diversity per million T cells went down as age went up. This fall followed a roughly linear course with age.

Per germline, CDR1 MGHRA and CDR2 YSYEKL. The ends lost 0 bases at V and 11 bases at J; junction bases unmatched: 14. CDR3 size: 16 residues. With a J-beta primer mix and a sample-barcoded 5' primer, a second PCR ran about 6 to 11 cycles. Each CDR3 protein is one row after TCRdb ran MiXCR on the 5' RACE reads. The sample records about 1.1 million distinct CDR3 sequences, more than 30% being singletons. V is TRBV4-1 and J is TRBJ2-5; 8 nucleotides align to TRBD2. Sequenced: blood. The TCR originated in a man between 18 and 35 years old in good health. The CDR3 is CASSQEWGLERGEQYF. For the CDR3, the DNA is TGCGCCAGCAGCCAAGAATGGGGACTAGAAAGGGGTGAGCAGTACTTC.